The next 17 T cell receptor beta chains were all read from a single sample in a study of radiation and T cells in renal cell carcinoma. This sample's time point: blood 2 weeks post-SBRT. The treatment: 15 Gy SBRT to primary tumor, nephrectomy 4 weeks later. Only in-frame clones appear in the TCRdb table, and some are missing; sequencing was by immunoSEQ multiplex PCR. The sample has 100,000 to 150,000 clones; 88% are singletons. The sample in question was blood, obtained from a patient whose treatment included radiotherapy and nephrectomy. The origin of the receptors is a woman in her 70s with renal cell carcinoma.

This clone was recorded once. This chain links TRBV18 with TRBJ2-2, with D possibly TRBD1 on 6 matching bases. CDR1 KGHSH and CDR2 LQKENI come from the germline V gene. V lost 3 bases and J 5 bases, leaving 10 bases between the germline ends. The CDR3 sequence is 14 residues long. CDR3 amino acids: CASSPTGVTGELFF. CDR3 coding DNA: TGTGCCAGCTCACCGACAGGTGTTACCGGGGAGCTGTTTTTT.

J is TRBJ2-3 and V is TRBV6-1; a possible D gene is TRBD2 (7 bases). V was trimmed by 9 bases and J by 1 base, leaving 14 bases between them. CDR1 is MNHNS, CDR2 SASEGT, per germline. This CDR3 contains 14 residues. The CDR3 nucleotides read TGTGCCAGTTCATCGCGGGGGCGCACAGATACGCAGTATTTT. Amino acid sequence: CASSSRGRTDTQYF.

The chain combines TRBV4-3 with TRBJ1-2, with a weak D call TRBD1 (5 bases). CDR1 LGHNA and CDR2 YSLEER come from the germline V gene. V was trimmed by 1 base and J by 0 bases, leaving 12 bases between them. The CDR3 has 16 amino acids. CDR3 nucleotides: TGCGCCAGCAGCCAAGGGGGAGGACAAGCTAACTATGGCTACACCTTC. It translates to CASSQGGGQANYGYTF.

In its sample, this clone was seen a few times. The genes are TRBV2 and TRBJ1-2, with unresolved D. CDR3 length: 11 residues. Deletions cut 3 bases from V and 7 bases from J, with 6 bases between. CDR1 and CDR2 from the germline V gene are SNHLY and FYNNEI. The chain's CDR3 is CASSDRVGYTF. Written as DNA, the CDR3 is TGTGCCAGCAGTGATCGTGTTGGCTACACCTTC.

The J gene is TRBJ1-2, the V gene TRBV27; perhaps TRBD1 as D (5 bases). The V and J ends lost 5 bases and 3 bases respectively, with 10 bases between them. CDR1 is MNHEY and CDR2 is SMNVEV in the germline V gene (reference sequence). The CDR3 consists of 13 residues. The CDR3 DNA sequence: TGTGCCAGCAGTCCCGGGACGGACTATGGCTACACCTTC. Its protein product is CASSPGTDYGYTF.

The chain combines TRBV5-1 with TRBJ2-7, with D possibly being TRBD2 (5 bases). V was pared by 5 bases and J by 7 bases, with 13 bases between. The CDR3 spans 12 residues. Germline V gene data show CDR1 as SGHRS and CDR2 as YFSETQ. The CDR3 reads CASRVGEEEQYF. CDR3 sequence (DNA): TGCGCCAGCAGGGTGGGAGAGGAAGAGCAGTACTTC.

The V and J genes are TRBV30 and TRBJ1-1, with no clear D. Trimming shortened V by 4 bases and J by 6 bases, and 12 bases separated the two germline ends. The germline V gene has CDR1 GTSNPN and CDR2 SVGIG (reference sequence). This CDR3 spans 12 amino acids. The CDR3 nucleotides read TGTGCCTGGACCCAGATTCGTCCTGAAGCTTTCTTT. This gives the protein CAWTQIRPEAFF.

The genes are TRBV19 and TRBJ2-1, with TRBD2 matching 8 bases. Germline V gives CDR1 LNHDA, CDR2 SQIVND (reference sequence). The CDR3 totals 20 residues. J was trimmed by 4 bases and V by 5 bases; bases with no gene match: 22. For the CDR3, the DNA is TGTGCCAGTAGTTCTCGACTCTCCCCAGCGGGGGACCCTGGATACAATGAGCAGTTCTTC. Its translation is CASSSRLSPAGDPGYNEQFF.

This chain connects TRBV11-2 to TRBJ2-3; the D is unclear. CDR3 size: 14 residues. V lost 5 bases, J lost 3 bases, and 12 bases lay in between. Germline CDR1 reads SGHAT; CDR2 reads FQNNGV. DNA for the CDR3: TGTGCCAGCAGCCCCAGACTGACTACAGATACGCAGTATTTT. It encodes CASSPRLTTDTQYF.

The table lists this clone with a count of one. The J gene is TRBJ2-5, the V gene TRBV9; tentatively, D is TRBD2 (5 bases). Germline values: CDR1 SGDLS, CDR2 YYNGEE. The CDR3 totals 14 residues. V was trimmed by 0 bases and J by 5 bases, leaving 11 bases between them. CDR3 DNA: TGTGCCAGCAGCGTAGCTTCGGGGTATGAGACCCAGTACTTC. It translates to CASSVASGYETQYF.

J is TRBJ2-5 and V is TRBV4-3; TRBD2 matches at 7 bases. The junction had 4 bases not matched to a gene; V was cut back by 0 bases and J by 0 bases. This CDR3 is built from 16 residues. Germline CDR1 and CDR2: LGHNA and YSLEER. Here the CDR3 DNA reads TGCGCCAGCAGCCAAGACTGGGCGGGGGACCAAGAGACCCAGTACTTC. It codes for CASSQDWAGDQETQYF.

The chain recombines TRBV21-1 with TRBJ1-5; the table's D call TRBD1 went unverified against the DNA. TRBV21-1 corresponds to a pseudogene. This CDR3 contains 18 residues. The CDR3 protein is CASRTPPVQGAIYQPQHF. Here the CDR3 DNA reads TGTGCCAGCAGAACCCCCCCGGTGCAGGGGGCGATCTATCAGCCCCAGCATTTT.

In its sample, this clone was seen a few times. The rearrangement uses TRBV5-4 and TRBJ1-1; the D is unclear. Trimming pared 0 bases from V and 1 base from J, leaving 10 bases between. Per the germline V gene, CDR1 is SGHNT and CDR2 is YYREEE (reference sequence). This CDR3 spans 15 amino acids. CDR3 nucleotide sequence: TGTGCCAGCAGCTTGGGTCAAACGGGGAACACTGAAGCTTTCTTT. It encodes CASSLGQTGNTEAFF.

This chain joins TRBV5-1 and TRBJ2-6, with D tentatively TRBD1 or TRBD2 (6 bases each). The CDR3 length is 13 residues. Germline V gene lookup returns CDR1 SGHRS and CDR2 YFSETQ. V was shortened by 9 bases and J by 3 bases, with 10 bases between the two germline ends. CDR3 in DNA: TGCGCCACCGGGGGCATTGGGGCCAACGTCCTGACTTTC. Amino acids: CATGGIGANVLTF.

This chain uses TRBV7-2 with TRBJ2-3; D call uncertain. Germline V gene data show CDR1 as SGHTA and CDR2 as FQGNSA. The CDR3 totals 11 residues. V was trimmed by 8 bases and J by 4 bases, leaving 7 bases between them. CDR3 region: CASWLADTQYF. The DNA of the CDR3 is TGTGCCAGCTGGCTAGCAGATACGCAGTATTTT.

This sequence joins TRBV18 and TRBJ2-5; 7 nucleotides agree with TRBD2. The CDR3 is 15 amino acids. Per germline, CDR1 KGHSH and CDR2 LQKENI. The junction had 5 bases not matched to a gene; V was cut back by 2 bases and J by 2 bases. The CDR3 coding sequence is TGTGCCAGCTCACCAGAAATAGCGGGTCAAGAGACCCAGTACTTC. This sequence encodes CASSPEIAGQETQYF.

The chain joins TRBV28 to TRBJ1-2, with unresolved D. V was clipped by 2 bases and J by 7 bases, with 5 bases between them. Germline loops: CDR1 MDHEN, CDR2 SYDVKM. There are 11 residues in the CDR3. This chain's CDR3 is CASSLKGGYTF. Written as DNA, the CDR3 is TGTGCCAGCAGTTTAAAGGGTGGCTACACCTTC.